This T cell receptor beta chain was found in a study of shared clonotypes between healthy human individuals. Study-level information: Contributing individuals were a couple of females and three males aged 18 to 49. Study-wide points: Clonotype sharing among donors was thought likely to change with sequencing depth.

Some clones are missing from TCRdb's copy, which holds only in-frame ones; the method was immunoSEQ multiplex PCR. Of 1.6 million or so clones in the sample, approximately 97% were seen once. HIV-negative, healthy adults without recent acute infections or vaccinations were the donors. This CDR3 region has 15 residues. V was clipped by 8 bases and J by 6 bases, with 19 bases between them. CDR1 MDHEN and CDR2 SYDVKM come from the germline V gene. Points on this clone: Its antigen is undetermined.

Input material: naive CD4+ T cells sorted from blood. Described subset: CD45RA+ positively selected. The chain links TRBV28 to TRBJ2-2; D ambiguous. The sequence was collected from a man younger than 45 in good health. The CDR3 DNA sequence: TGTGCCAGCCATAAGGCGGCCTCTAATCCCGGGGAGCTGTTTTTT. This encodes CASHKAASNPGELFF.